This T cell receptor beta chain was observed in a study of blood T cell repertoires in COVID-19. For the study at large: Samples of COVID-19 (acute and convalescent) were obtained from the United States, Italy and Spain. T cells, B-cell-depleted T cells, or PBMCs supplied cDNA or gDNA.

The CDR3 sequence is 14 residues long. The V and J ends lost 8 bases and 6 bases, in that order; junction bases with no gene match: 9. Germline V CDR1 and CDR2: KGHDR, SFDVKD. In the authors' workflow: Amplifying reference gene primers gave estimates of nucleated cell counts. Sequenced by immunoSEQ multiplex PCR; TCRdb stores in-frame clones only, minus some. D and trimming were read from the DNA, whereas the V and J calls and clone size are those reported in that table. The table lists 15,000 to 16,000 clones, roughly 79% of them singletons, with under 35% in the top ten. Input material: peripheral blood. The sequence came from a man aged 70 or older with active or convalescent COVID-19. This rearrangement joins TRBV24-1 to TRBJ2-3; TRBD1 matches at 8 bases. CDR3 amino acids: CATKGQGARDTQYF. CDR3 DNA: TGTGCCACCAAGGGGCAGGGGGCTAGGGATACGCAGTATTTT.